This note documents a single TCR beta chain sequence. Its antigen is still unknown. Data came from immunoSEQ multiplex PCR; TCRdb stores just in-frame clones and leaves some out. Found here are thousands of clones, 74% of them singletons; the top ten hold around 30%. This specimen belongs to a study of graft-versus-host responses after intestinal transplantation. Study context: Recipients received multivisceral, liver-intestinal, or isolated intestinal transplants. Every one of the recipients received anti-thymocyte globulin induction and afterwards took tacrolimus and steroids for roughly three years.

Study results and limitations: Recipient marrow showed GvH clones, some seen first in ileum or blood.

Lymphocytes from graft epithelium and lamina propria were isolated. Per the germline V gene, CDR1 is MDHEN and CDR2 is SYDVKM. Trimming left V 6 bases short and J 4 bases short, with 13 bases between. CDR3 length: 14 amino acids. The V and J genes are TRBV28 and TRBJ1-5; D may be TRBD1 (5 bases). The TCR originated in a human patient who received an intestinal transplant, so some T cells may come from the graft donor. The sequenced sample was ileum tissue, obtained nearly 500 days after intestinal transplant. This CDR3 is CASSFRKGNQPQHF. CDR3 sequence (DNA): TGTGCCAGCAGCTTTCGCAAGGGGAATCAGCCCCAGCATTTT.